These 3 T cell receptor beta chains were sequenced from one sample in a study of beta chain features in type 1 diabetes (dated by TCRdb to 2016 to 2019). Libraries were constructed by the immunoSEQ multiplex PCR assay. The entire isolated RNA was reverse transcribed using the High Capacity cDNA Reverse Transcription Kit, and thus expressed TCRB transcripts were sequenced. TCRdb's version of the immuneACCESS table is confined to in-frame rearrangements and falls short of the full clone set. An unresolved V gene accounts for under half of the shortfall where checked; the remainder is of unknown origin. Across this sample there are 240,000 or so clones, with about 63% seen only once. Clones ranked in the top ten supply around 0.05% of the sample. The sample consisted of naive CD4+ T cells from blood. Read against the paper, the sample's cell subset or site label means: true naive CD4+ T cells. Receptors originate from a man aged 25-45 years in good health.

This clone was counted only a few times. V is TRBV29-1 and J is TRBJ2-2, with D perhaps matching TRBD1 or TRBD2 (5 bases each). Between the trimmed V and J ends, which lost 4 bases and 9 bases, there was a span of 15 bases. This CDR3 is built from 13 residues. Germline CDR1 is SQVTM and CDR2 is ANQGSEA. The CDR3 reads CSVVGTHDRELFF. CDR3 nucleotide sequence: TGCAGCGTTGTAGGGACCCACGACCGGGAGCTGTTTTTT.

The chain employs TRBV7-9 and TRBJ2-6; the D gene is possibly TRBD1 (6 bases). Germline values: CDR1 SEHNR, CDR2 FQNEAQ (reference sequence). This CDR3 has 14 residues. V lost 3 bases to trimming and J lost 4 bases, with 7 bases between them. CDR3 sequence (DNA): TGTGCCAGCAGCTTCAGGGGCGGGGCCAACGTCCTGACTTTC. It translates to CASSFRGGANVLTF.

The rearrangement joins TRBV18 to TRBJ2-2; unclear D gene. Trimming shortened V by 1 base and J by 6 bases, and 6 bases separated the two germline ends. CDR3 length: 13 residues. Germline V gene data show CDR1 as KGHSH and CDR2 as LQKENI. CDR3 residues: CASSPRDPGELFF. CDR3 nucleotides: TGTGCCAGCTCACCACGGGATCCCGGGGAGCTGTTTTTT.